This TCR beta chain was found in a study of blood T cell repertoires in COVID-19. Whole-study context: Acute and convalescent COVID-19 specimens originated in the United States, Italy and Spain.

In the original analysis: Estimation of nucleated cell counts was performed using reference gene primer amplification. Clones were read by immunoSEQ multiplex PCR, and TCRdb kept only the in-frame ones, dropping some. V, J and clone size were drawn from that table, and D and trimming were deduced from the DNA. The sample holds 250,000 to 350,000 clones, over 75% seen once. Seattle researchers signed up patients amid active infection and tracked them longitudinally. The ends lost 3 bases at V and 0 bases at J; junction bases unmatched: 12. The CDR3 loop spans 18 amino acids. Per germline, CDR1 SGHDT and CDR2 YYEEEE.

This TCR was sampled from a human donor with COVID-19, enrolled during active disease. The donor label of this sample is uncertain. The sequenced sample consisted of peripheral blood. V is TRBV5-6 and J is TRBJ1-5, with 7 bases fitting TRBD1. The CDR3 nucleotides are TGTGCCAGCAGCTCCCTATTGGACAGGCATAATAGCAATCAGCCCCAGCATTTT. It encodes CASSSLLDRHNSNQPQHF.